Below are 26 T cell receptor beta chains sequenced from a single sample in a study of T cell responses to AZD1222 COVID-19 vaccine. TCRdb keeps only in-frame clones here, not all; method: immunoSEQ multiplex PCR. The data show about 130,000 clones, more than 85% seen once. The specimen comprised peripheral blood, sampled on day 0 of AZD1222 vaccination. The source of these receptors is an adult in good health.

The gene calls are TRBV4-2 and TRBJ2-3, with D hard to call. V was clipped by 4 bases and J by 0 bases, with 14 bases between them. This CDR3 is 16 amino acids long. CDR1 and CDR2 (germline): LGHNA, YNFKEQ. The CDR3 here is CASSPNRSPSTDTQYF. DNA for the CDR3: TGTGCCAGCAGCCCAAATCGCTCACCTAGCACAGATACGCAGTATTTT.

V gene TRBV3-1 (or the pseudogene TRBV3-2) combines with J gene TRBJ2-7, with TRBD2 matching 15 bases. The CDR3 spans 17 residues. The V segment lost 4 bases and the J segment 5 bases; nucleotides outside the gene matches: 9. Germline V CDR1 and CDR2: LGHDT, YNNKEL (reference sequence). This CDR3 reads CASSPHGLAGGRNEQYF. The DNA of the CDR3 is TGTGCCAGCAGCCCCCATGGACTAGCGGGGGGGCGAAACGAGCAGTACTTC.

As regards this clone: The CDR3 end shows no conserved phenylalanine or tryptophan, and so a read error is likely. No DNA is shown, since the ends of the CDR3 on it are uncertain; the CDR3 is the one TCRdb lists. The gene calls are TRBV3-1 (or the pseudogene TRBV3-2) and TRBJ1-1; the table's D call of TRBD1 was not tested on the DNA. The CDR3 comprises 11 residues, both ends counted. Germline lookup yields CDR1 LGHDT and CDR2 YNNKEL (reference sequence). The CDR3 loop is CASSRGTGTLY.

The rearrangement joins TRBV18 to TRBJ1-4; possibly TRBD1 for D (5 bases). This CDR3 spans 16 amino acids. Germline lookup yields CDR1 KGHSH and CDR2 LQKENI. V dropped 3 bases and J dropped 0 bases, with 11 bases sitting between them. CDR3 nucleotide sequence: TGTGCCAGCTCACCCATGGACACGACAACTAATGAAAAACTGTTTTTT. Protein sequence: CASSPMDTTTNEKLFF.

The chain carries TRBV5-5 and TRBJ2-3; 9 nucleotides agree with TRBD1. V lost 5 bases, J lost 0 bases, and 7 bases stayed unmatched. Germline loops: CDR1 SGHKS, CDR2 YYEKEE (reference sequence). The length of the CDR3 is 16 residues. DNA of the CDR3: TGTGCCAGCAGTTCTAGACAGGGGGGAAGCACAGATACGCAGTATTTT. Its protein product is CASSSRQGGSTDTQYF.

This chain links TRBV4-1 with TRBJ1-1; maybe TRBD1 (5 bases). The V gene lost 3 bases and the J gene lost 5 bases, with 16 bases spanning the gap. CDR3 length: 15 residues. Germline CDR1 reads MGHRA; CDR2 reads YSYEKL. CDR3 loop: CASSHRQGERTEAFF. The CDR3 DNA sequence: TGCGCCAGCAGCCATCGGCAGGGCGAGAGGACTGAAGCTTTCTTT.

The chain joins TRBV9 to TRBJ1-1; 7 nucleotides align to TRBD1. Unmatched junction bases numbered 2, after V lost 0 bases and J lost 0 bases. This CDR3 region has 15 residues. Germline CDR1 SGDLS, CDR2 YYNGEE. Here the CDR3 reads CASSVETGMNTEAFF. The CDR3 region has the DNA TGTGCCAGCAGCGTAGAGACAGGGATGAACACTGAAGCTTTCTTT.

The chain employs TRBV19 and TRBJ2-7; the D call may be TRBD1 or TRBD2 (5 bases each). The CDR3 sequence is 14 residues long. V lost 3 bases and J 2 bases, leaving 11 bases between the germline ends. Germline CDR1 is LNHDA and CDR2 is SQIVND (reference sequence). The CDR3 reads CASSIQGAPYEQYF. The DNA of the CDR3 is TGTGCCAGTAGTATCCAGGGAGCCCCCTACGAGCAGTACTTC.

The CDR3 nucleotides read TGTGCCAGCAGTTTACGAGTTCAGGGGGCGCTTAGTCAGCCCCAGCATTTT. Its translation is CASSLRVQGALSQPQHF. This chain uses TRBV27 with TRBJ1-5; 8 bases agree with TRBD1. Trimming cost V 2 bases and J 6 bases; bases outside gene matches: 12. The germline gives CDR1 MNHEY, CDR2 SMNVEV (reference sequence). This CDR3 spans 17 amino acids.

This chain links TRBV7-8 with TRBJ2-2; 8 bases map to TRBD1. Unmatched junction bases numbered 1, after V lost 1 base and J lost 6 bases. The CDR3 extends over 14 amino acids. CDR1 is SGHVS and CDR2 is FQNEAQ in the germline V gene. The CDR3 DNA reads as TGTGCCAGCAGCTTAGAGACAGGGGCCGGGGAGCTGTTTTTT. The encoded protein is CASSLETGAGELFF.

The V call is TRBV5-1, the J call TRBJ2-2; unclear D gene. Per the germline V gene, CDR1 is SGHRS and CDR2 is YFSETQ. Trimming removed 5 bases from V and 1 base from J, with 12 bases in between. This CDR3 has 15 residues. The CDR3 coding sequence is TGCGCCAGCAGTCAAAATTCGGGGAACACCGGGGAGCTGTTTTTT. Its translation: CASSQNSGNTGELFF.

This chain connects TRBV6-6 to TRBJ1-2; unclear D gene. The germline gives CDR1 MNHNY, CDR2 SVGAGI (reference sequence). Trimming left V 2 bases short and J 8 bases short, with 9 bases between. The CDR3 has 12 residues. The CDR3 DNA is TGTGCCAGCAGTTACAATGTAGACGGCTACACCTTC. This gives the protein CASSYNVDGYTF.

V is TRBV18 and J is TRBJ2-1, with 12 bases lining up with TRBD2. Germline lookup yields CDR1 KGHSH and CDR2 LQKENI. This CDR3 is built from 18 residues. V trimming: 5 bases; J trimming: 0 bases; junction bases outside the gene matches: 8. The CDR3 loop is CASSSLAGGTSSYNEQFF. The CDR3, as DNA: TGTGCCAGCTCATCACTAGCGGGGGGTACGAGCTCCTACAATGAGCAGTTCTTC.

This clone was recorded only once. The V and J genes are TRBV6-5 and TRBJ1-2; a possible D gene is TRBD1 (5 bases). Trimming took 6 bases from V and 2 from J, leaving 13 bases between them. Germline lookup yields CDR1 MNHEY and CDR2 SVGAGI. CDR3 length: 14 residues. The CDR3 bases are TGTGCCAGCAGGGCCCCACAGGTCAACTATGGCTACACCTTC. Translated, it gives CASRAPQVNYGYTF.

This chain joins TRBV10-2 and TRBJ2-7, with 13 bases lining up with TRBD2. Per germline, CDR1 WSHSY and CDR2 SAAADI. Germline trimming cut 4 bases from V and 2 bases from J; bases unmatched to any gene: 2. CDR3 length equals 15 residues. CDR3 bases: TGCGCCAGCAGTGGACTAGCGGGGGGTGCCTACGAGCAGTACTTC. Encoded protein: CASSGLAGGAYEQYF.

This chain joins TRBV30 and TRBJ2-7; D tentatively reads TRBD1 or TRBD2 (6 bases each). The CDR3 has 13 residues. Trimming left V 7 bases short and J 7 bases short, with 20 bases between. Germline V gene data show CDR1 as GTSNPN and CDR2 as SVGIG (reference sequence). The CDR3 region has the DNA TGTGCCTCCTTGTTACCGGGGGCCCGAGAGCAGTACTTC. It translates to CASLLPGAREQYF.

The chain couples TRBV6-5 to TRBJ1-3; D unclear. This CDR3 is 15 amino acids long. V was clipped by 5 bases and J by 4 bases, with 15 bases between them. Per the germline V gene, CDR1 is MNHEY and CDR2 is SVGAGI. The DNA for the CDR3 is TGTGCCAGCAGTCTTTTGGTGGGGTCCGGAAACACCATATATTTT. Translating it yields CASSLLVGSGNTIYF.

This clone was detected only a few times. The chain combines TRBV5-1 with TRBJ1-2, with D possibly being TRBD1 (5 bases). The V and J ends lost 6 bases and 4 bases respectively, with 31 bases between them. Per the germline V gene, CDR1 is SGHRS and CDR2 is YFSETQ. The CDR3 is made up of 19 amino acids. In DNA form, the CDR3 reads TGCGCCAGCACCCCACTCCCCCCGAACCGCGAAGGGGTGGGCTATGGCTACACCTTC. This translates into CASTPLPPNREGVGYGYTF.

The CDR3 DNA follows: TGTGCCAGCAGCCCAACAGGGTACGAGCAGTACTTC. Translated: CASSPTGYEQYF. The chain is built from TRBV7-9 and TRBJ2-7, with a weak D call TRBD1 (6 bases). Per the germline V gene, CDR1 is SEHNR and CDR2 is FQNEAQ (reference sequence). V lost 5 bases to trimming and J lost 4 bases, with 9 bases between them. The CDR3 is 12 residues long.

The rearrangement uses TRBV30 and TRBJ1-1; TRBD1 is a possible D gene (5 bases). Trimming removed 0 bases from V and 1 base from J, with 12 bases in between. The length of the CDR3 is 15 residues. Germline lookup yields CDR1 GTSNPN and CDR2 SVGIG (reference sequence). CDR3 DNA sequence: TGTGCCTGGAGTGTATTGGTCAGGGCGAACACTGAAGCTTTCTTT. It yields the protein CAWSVLVRANTEAFF.

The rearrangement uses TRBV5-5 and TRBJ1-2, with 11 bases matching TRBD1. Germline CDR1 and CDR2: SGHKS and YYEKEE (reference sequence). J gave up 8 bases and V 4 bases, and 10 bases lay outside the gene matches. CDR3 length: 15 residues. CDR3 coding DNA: TGTGCCAGCAGCAGAGGGACAGGGGGTCTAGACGGCTACACCTTC. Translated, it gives CASSRGTGGLDGYTF.

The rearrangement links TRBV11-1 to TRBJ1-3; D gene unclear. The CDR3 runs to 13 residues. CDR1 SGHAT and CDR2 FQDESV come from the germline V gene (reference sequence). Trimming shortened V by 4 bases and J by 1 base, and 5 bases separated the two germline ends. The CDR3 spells CASSSQSGNTIYF. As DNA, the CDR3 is TGTGCCAGCAGCTCCCAGTCTGGAAACACCATATATTTT.

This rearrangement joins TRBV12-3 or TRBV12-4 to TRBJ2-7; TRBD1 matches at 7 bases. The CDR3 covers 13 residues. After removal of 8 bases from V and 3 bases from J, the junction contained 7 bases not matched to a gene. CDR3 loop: CASRQGRLYEQYF. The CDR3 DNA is TGTGCCAGCCGACAGGGCCGCCTCTACGAGCAGTACTTC.

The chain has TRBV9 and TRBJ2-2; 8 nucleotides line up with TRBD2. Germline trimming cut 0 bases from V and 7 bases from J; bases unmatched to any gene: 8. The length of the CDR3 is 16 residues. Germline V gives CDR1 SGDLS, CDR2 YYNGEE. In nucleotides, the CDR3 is TGTGCCAGCAGCGTAGAAATAGCGGGGTATCACGGGGAGCTGTTTTTT. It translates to CASSVEIAGYHGELFF.

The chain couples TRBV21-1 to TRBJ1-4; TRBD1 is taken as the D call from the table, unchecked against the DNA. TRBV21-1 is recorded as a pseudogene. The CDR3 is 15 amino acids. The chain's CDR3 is CASSSRQRTNEKLFF. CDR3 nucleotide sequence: TGTGCCAGCAGCTCCCGACAACGAACTAATGAAAAACTGTTTTTT.

In DNA, the CDR3 is TGTGCCAGCAGCTTCGGACCGGGGAACACCGGGGAGCTGTTTTTT. This sequence encodes CASSFGPGNTGELFF. The chain links TRBV3-1 (or the pseudogene TRBV3-2) to TRBJ2-2; D call uncertain. The ends were cut back, 5 bases at V and 1 base at J, with 11 bases in the middle. The CDR3 has 15 residues. In germline, CDR1 is LGHDT, CDR2 YNNKEL (reference sequence).